This note documents a single TCR beta chain sequence. As yet, its antigen is unknown. A J-beta primer mix and a sample-barcoded 5' primer were used in a second PCR of about 7 to 12 cycles. In TCRdb, the 5' RACE reads were re-called with MiXCR into one record per CDR3 protein. The sample carries about 680,000 distinct CDR3 sequences, about half recorded once. This entry comes from a study of blood T cells in healthy people across ages. Whole-study results and caveats: The long-lived group displayed more naive CD4+ cells, plus higher diversity, than the aged donors did.

The CDR3 covers 17 residues. The V gene's germline CDR1 is LGHNA and CDR2 YSLEER. Trimming took 0 bases from V and 5 from J, leaving 14 bases between them. Sequenced: blood. The TCR originated in an older woman in good health. This chain uses TRBV4-3 with TRBJ1-6; unclear D gene. CDR3 coding DNA: TGCGCCAGCAGCCAAGAGCACCTCTTGGGCCATAATTCACCCCTCCACTTT. The encoded protein is CASSQEHLLGHNSPLHF.